This TCR beta chain was documented in a study of spatial heterogeneity in lung cancer. Study-level findings and limits: Expanded intratumoral alpha and beta TCR counts tracked tumor mutation counts.

Time point noted: sample taken at primary tumor resection. Whole RNA was taken from tumor, nontumor lung or frozen PBMC; it was then sequenced unsorted. The length of the CDR3 is 14 residues. V lost 6 bases and J lost 5, with 18 bases in between. From germline, CDR1 is DFQATT and CDR2 SNEGSKA (reference sequence). Via MiXCR, TCRdb re-called the 5' RACE reads, giving one row per CDR3 protein. The table has about 10,000 distinct CDR3 sequences, approximately 12% seen once; the top ten hold under 15%. This clonotype was seen just once. Its antigen is as yet unknown. This specimen consisted of lung tumor tissue, obtained at surgery. The chain recombines TRBV20-1 with TRBJ2-3, with D perhaps matching TRBD1 (5 bases). The TCR sequence derives from a female donor with early-stage non-small cell lung cancer. The CDR3 DNA is TGCAGTGCCCCAGGGTCGTGGAGAGGAGATACGCAGTATTTT. It codes for CSAPGSWRGDTQYF.